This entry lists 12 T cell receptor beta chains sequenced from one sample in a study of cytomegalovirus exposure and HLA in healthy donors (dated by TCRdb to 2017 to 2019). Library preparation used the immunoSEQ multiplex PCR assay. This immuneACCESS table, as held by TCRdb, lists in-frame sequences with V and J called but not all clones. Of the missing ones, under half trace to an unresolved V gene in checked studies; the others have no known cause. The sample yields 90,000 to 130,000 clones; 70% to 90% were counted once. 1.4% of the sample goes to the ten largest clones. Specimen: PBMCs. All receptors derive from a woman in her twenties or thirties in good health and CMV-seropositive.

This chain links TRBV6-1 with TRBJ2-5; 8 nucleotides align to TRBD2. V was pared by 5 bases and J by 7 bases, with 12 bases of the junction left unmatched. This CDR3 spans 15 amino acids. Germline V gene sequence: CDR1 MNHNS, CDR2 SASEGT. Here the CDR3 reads CASSPAGGASGTQYF. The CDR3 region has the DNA TGTGCCAGCAGTCCAGCCGGGGGGGCCTCCGGGACCCAGTACTTC.

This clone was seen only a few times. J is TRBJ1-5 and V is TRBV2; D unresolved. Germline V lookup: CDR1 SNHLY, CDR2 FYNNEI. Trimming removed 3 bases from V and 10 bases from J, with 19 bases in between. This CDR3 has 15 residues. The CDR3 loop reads CASSDRSGGNRPQHF. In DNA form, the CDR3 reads TGTGCCAGCAGTGACAGGTCCGGTGGCAATCGTCCCCAGCATTTT.

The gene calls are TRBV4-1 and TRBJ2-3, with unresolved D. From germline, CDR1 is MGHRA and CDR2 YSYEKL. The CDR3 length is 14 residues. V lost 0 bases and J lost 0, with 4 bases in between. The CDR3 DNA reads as TGCGCCAGCAGCCAAGATCGGAGCACAGATACGCAGTATTTT. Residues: CASSQDRSTDTQYF.

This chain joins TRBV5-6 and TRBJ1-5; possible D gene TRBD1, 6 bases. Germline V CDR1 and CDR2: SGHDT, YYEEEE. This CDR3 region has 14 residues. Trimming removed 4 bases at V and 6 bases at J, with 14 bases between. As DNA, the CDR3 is TGTGCCAGCAGCGCGCAGGGGATCAGTCAGCCCCAGCATTTT. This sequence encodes CASSAQGISQPQHF.

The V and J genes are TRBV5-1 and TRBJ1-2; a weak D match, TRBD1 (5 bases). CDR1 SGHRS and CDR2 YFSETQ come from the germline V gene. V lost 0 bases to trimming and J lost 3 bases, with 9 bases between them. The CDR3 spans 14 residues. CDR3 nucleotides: TGCGCCAGCAGCTTGGAAGGGGTGGACTATGGCTACACCTTC. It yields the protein CASSLEGVDYGYTF.

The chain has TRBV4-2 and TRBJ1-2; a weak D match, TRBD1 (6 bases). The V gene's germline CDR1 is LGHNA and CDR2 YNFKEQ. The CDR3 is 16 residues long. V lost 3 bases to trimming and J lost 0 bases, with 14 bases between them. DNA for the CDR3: TGTGCCAGCAGCCAGGTCGGTGGACAGCCTAACTATGGCTACACCTTC. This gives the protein CASSQVGGQPNYGYTF.

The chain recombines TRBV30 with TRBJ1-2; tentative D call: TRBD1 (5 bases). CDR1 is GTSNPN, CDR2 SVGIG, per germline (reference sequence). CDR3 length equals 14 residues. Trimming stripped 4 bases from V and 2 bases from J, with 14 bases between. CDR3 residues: CAWTRGLTNYGYTF. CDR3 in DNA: TGTGCCTGGACCCGGGGACTGACGAACTATGGCTACACCTTC.

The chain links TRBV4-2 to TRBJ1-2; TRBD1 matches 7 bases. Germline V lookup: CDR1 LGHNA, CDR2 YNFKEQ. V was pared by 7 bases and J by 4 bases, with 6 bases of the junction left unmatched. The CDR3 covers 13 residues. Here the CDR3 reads CASTQGGAYGYTF. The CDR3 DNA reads TGTGCCAGCACCCAGGGGGGGGCCTATGGCTACACCTTC.

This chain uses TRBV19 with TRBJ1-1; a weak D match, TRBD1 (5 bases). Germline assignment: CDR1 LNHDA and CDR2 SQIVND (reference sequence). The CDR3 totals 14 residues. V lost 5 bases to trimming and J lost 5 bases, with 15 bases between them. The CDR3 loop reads CASSVPGGVTEAFF. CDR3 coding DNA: TGTGCCAGTAGTGTACCCGGGGGGGTAACTGAAGCTTTCTTT.

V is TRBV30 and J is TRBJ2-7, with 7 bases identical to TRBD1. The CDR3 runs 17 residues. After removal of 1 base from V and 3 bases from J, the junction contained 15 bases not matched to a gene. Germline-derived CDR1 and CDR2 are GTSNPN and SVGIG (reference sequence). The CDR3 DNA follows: TGTGCCTGGAGTGGGAACTCTCGGACAGGCAATGACTACGAGCAGTACTTC. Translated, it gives CAWSGNSRTGNDYEQYF.

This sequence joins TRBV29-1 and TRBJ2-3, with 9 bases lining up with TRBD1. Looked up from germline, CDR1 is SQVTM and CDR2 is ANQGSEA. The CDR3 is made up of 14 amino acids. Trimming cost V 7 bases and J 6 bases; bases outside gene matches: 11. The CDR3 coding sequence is TGCAGCGCACCCGGGACAGGGATAGTGGATACGCAGTATTTT. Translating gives CSAPGTGIVDTQYF.

CDR3 nucleotide sequence: TGTGCCAGCAGCTTGGAAGGAGGGCCTAACTATGGCTACACCTTC. This translates into CASSLEGGPNYGYTF. This chain links TRBV5-6 with TRBJ1-2; no reliable D call. Germline V gene data show CDR1 as SGHDT and CDR2 as YYEEEE. The CDR3 covers 15 residues. Trimming left V 0 bases short and J 0 bases short, with 9 bases between.